The 22 T cell receptor beta chains in this list originate from one sample, sequenced in a study of T cells after yellow fever vaccination. Via MiXCR, TCRdb re-called the 5' RACE reads, giving one row per CDR3 protein. The data hold roughly 500,000 distinct CDR3 sequences, with roughly 19% observed a single time. The material sequenced was PBMCs, taken 15 days after the yellow fever booster vaccination. These TCRs come from a man aged 25 to 45 who received the YFV17D yellow fever vaccine.

In this sample, this clonotype turned up many times. The rearrangement uses TRBV7-2 and TRBJ2-7; 11 nucleotides line up with TRBD2. The CDR3 extends over 13 amino acids. The V and J ends lost 5 bases and 5 bases, in that order; junction bases with no gene match: 2. Germline V gene lookup returns CDR1 SGHTA and CDR2 FQGNSA. The CDR3 DNA reads TGTGCCAGCAGCCCGGGACTAGCGGACGAGCAGTACTTC. It encodes CASSPGLADEQYF. Drawing the rest from reference TRBV7-2 and TRBJ2-7, the complete variable domain is GAGVSQSPSNKVTEKGKDVELRCDPISGHTALYWYRQSLGQGLEFLIYFQGNSAPDKSGLPSDRFSAERTGGSVSTLTIQRTQQEDSAVYLCASSPGLADEQYFGPGTRLTVT.

The V and J genes are TRBV29-1 and TRBJ1-2, with TRBD1 identical over 9 bases. V dropped 7 bases and J dropped 4; count of bases not matched to a gene: 19. Per germline, CDR1 SQVTM and CDR2 ANQGSEA. This CDR3 is 17 amino acids long. This chain's CDR3 is CSADLGTTGTGSYGYTF. The CDR3 DNA is TGCAGCGCCGACCTGGGGACCACCGGGACAGGGAGCTATGGCTACACCTTC.

In this sample, this clonotype turned up a few times. The CDR3 DNA follows: TGCGCCAGCAGCCTAGAAACTCCGACAGCCGCCCCCATAGATACGCAGTATTTT. It specifies CASSLETPTAAPIDTQYF. This chain joins TRBV5-1 and TRBJ2-3, with D perhaps TRBD1 (5 bases). This CDR3 has 18 residues. The V gene's germline CDR1 is SGHRS and CDR2 YFSETQ. The V end lost 4 bases, the J end lost 5 bases, and 26 bases lay between the germline ends.

This clonotype has only a few counts. V usage is TRBV20-1 and J usage is TRBJ2-3; the D gene could be TRBD1 or TRBD2 (5 bases each). This CDR3 is built from 13 residues. Trimming stripped 4 bases from V and 2 bases from J, with 10 bases between. Germline V gene sequence: CDR1 DFQATT, CDR2 SNEGSKA (reference sequence). For the CDR3, the DNA is TGCAGTGCTAAAGGGGACCCCACAGATACGCAGTATTTT. It specifies CSAKGDPTDTQYF.

The V and J genes are TRBV20-1 and TRBJ2-7; the match to TRBD2 covers 7 bases. Germline V gene data show CDR1 as DFQATT and CDR2 as SNEGSKA (reference sequence). The CDR3 loop spans 13 amino acids. V was clipped by 1 base and J by 5 bases; unmatched bases: 5. This CDR3 reads CSARVAGGDEQYF. The CDR3 nucleotides read TGCAGTGCTAGAGTAGCGGGTGGGGACGAGCAGTACTTC.

This clonotype was recorded a few times. The rearrangement uses TRBV7-2 and TRBJ2-7, with D perhaps matching TRBD1 or TRBD2 (5 bases each). CDR3 length equals 15 residues. Trimming left V 10 bases short and J 2 bases short, with 21 bases between. Per germline, CDR1 SGHTA and CDR2 FQGNSA. CDR3 sequence reads: CAILDRDGLTYEQYF. The CDR3 DNA follows: TGTGCCATCCTGGACCGGGACGGATTAACCTACGAGCAGTACTTC. Based on the CDR3 plus reference TRBV7-2 and TRBJ2-7, the full variable domain is GAGVSQSPSNKVTEKGKDVELRCDPISGHTALYWYRQSLGQGLEFLIYFQGNSAPDKSGLPSDRFSAERTGGSVSTLTIQRTQQEDSAVYLCAILDRDGLTYEQYFGPGTRLTVT.

This clonotype was detected a few times. V and J are TRBV20-1 and TRBJ2-5; D gene uncertain. Trimming shortened V by 5 bases and J by 1 base, and 17 bases separated the two germline ends. The CDR3 spans 15 residues. Germline lookup yields CDR1 DFQATT and CDR2 SNEGSKA (reference sequence). The CDR3 loop is CSAPFSGNPQETQYF. The CDR3, as DNA: TGCAGTGCTCCCTTTTCGGGCAACCCCCAAGAGACCCAGTACTTC.

This sequence joins TRBV12-3 or TRBV12-4 and TRBJ2-5, with D perhaps matching TRBD2 (7 bases). The CDR3 runs to 14 residues. V lost 3 bases and J lost 5, with 13 bases in between. The CDR3 coding sequence is TGTGCCAGCAGTTTCTCACAGGGAGGGGAGACCCAGTACTTC. It translates to CASSFSQGGETQYF.

The gene calls are TRBV20-1 and TRBJ1-6; D remains unclear. CDR1 is DFQATT and CDR2 is SNEGSKA in the germline V gene (reference sequence). Trimming removed 1 base at V and 5 bases at J, with 6 bases between. The length of the CDR3 is 13 residues. In DNA, the CDR3 is TGCAGTGCTAGAGGAGGAGATAATTCACCCCTCCACTTT. It encodes CSARGGDNSPLHF.

The V and J genes are TRBV3-1 and TRBJ2-7, with TRBD2 matching 10 bases. Germline V gene lookup returns CDR1 LGHDT and CDR2 YNNKEL (reference sequence). The trim removed 4 bases at V and 6 bases at J, leaving 6 bases unmatched. The CDR3 loop spans 14 amino acids. CDR3 DNA: TGTGCCAGCAGCCCCCGACTAGCGGGCGGCGAGCAGTACTTC. Translated: CASSPRLAGGEQYF.

Many counts were recorded for this clonotype. J is TRBJ2-7 and V is TRBV7-2; the D is unclear. There are 14 residues in the CDR3. The V end was cut by 1 base, the J end by 13 bases, with 20 bases between. The germline V gene encodes CDR1 SGHTA and CDR2 FQGNSA. The CDR3 sequence is CASSLVAPRSSPYF. CDR3 sequence (DNA): TGTGCCAGCAGCTTAGTCGCCCCCCGTAGCAGCCCTTACTTC. The full variable domain, rest sourced from reference TRBV7-2 and TRBJ2-7, is GAGVSQSPSNKVTEKGKDVELRCDPISGHTALYWYRQSLGQGLEFLIYFQGNSAPDKSGLPSDRFSAERTGGSVSTLTIQRTQQEDSAVYLCASSLVAPRSSPYFGPGTRLTVT.

This chain joins TRBV25-1 and TRBJ1-2, with D hard to call. This CDR3 comprises 11 residues. The germline CDR1 and CDR2 sequences are MGHDK and SYGVNS. Trimming took 5 bases from V and 13 from J, leaving 14 bases between them. For the CDR3, the DNA is TGTGCCAGCAGTTCACGGACGGTTTGCACCTTC. It translates to CASSSRTVCTF.

This rearrangement joins TRBV7-2 to TRBJ1-1; unclear D gene. CDR1 and CDR2 (germline): SGHTA, FQGNSA. Trimming pared 3 bases from V and 0 bases from J, leaving 8 bases between. The CDR3 sequence is 14 residues long. CDR3 residues: CASSFGPVNTEAFF. CDR3 nucleotide sequence: TGTGCCAGCAGCTTCGGGCCAGTGAACACTGAAGCTTTCTTT.

This chain links TRBV20-1 with TRBJ2-5; 7 bases line up with TRBD1. Germline V gives CDR1 DFQATT, CDR2 SNEGSKA (reference sequence). The junction had 5 bases not matched to a gene; V was cut back by 1 base and J by 9 bases. The CDR3 is 12 amino acids. CDR3 protein: CSARVQGVPQYF. In DNA form, the CDR3 reads TGCAGTGCTAGAGTGCAGGGGGTTCCCCAGTACTTC.

The V and J genes are TRBV18 and TRBJ2-1; unclear D gene. Germline CDR1 KGHSH, CDR2 LQKENI. Trimming stripped 3 bases from V and 8 bases from J, with 11 bases between. This CDR3 has 13 residues. DNA for the CDR3: TGTGCCAGCTCACCTCGGCGGCAGGATGAGCAGTTCTTC. As protein: CASSPRRQDEQFF.

This clonotype occurred many times. The chain recombines TRBV28 with TRBJ1-2; the D is unclear. The CDR3 runs 12 residues. Per germline, CDR1 MDHEN and CDR2 SYDVKM. V lost 4 bases and J 2 bases, leaving 5 bases between the germline ends. The CDR3 here is CASSSDNYGYTF. CDR3 bases: TGTGCCAGCAGTTCGGACAACTATGGCTACACCTTC.

This clonotype was found a few times. This chain connects TRBV4-3 to TRBJ2-1; D gene ambiguous. CDR1 is LGHNA and CDR2 is YSLEER in the germline V gene. V gave up 2 bases and J gave up 4 bases, with 12 bases separating them. CDR3 length: 15 amino acids. The CDR3 loop reads CASSQTNYGYNEQFF. For the CDR3, the DNA is TGCGCCAGCAGCCAAACAAACTACGGTTACAATGAGCAGTTCTTC.

CDR3: CASSLLSLAETNTGELFF. The CDR3 nucleotides read TGCGCCAGCAGCTTGTTAAGCCTAGCGGAGACCAACACCGGGGAGCTGTTTTTT. The chain has TRBV5-1 and TRBJ2-2, with 7 nucleotides matching TRBD2. The J segment lost 2 bases and the V segment lost 1 base, leaving 11 bases of the junction unmatched. This CDR3 has 18 amino acids. CDR1 is SGHRS, CDR2 YFSETQ, per germline.

This clonotype was detected only once. The chain employs TRBV20-1 and TRBJ2-2, with TRBD1 identical over 8 bases. This CDR3 has 14 residues. Looked up from germline, CDR1 is DFQATT and CDR2 is SNEGSKA (reference sequence). Germline trimming cut 6 bases from V and 4 bases from J; bases unmatched to any gene: 7. CDR3 bases: TGCAGTGCCTCCGGGACAGGAGCCACCGGGGAGCTGTTTTTT. It specifies CSASGTGATGELFF.

CDR3 DNA: TGTGCCAGCAGTTCCCGGGCGGGAGGGGTCTCTGGGGCCAACGTCCTGACTTTC. As protein: CASSSRAGGVSGANVLTF. The J gene is TRBJ2-6, the V gene TRBV27; TRBD2 aligns across 9 bases. Germline V lookup: CDR1 MNHEY, CDR2 SMNVEV (reference sequence). The CDR3 sequence is 18 residues long. V trimming: 4 bases; J trimming: 0 bases; junction bases outside the gene matches: 7.

This clonotype has more than one count but fewer than ten. V is TRBV7-8 and J is TRBJ2-5; perhaps TRBD2 as D (6 bases). CDR1 is SGHVS, CDR2 FQNEAQ, per germline. The CDR3 runs to 14 residues. V was clipped by 2 bases and J by 2 bases, with 9 bases between them. CDR3 region: CASSLRGLQETQYF. The CDR3 DNA is TGTGCCAGCAGCTTACGGGGGTTACAAGAGACCCAGTACTTC. The whole variable domain, filled in from reference TRBV7-8 and TRBJ2-5, reads GAGVSQSPRYKVAKRGQDVALRCDPISGHVSLFWYQQALGQGPEFLTYFQNEAQLDKSGLPSDRFFAERPEGSVSTLKIQRTQQEDSAVYLCASSLRGLQETQYFGPGTRLLVL.

This clonotype showed up just a few times. This CDR3 is CASSLGGSWSGDGANVLTF. CDR3 sequence (DNA): TGTGCCAGCAGCTTAGGGGGCTCGTGGAGCGGCGACGGGGCCAACGTCCTGACTTTC. The chain combines TRBV11-2 with TRBJ2-6; TRBD1 or TRBD2 may be the D gene (5 bases each). The CDR3 runs to 19 residues. CDR1 and CDR2 from the germline V gene are SGHAT and FQNNGV. Trimming took off 1 base at V and 4 bases at J, with 20 bases between the two ends.